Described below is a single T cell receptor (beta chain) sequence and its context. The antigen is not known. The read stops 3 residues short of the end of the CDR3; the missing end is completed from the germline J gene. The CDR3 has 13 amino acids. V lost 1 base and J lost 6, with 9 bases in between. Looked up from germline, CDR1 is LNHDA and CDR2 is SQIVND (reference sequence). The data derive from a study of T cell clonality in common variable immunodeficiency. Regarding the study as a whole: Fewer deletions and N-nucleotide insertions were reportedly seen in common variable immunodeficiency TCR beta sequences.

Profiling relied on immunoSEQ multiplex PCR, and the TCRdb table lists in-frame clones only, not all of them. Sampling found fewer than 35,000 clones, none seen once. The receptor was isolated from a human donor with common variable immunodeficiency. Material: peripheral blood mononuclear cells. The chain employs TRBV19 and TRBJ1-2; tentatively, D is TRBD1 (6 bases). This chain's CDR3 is CASSIGTEDGYTF. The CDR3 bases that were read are TGTGCCAGTAGTATAGGGACAGAGGATGGC.